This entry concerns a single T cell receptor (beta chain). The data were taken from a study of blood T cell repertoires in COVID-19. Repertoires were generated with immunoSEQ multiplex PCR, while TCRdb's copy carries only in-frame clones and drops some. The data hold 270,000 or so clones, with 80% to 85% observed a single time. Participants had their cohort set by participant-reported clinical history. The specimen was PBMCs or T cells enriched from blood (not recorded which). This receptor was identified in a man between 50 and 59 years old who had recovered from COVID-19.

This CDR3 reads CSARDRWNTEAFF. Written as DNA, the CDR3 is TGCAGCGCCCGGGACAGGTGGAACACTGAAGCTTTCTTT. The gene calls are TRBV29-1 and TRBJ1-1, with 8 bases fitting TRBD1. V shed 7 bases, J shed 1 base, and the junction held 5 bases outside the gene matches. Per germline, CDR1 SQVTM and CDR2 ANQGSEA. The CDR3 runs to 13 residues.